The rows below give T cell receptor beta chains drawn from one sample of a study of T cells expressing NK-cell markers. No DNA is given; TCRdb re-called the 5' RACE reads and lists each CDR3 protein once. The sample table includes 500,000 to 600,000 distinct CDR3 sequences. Sequencing was performed on blood T cells: a sorted CD56 or NKG2C T cell subset, CD4+ or CD8+ T cells, or bulk PBMC T cells (not recorded which). All receptors derive from a man between 18 and 35 years old in good health. The CDR3 runs from the conserved cysteine through the conserved F or W.

CDR3 protein: CAWLAGGPWNIQYF
V gene: TRBV30
J gene: TRBJ2-4
CDR3 length: 14

CDR3 protein: CATSREKSGSKQFF
V gene: TRBV15
J gene: TRBJ2-1
CDR3 length: 14

CDR3 protein: CASSNGQGGRQETQYF
V gene: TRBV7-9
J gene: TRBJ2-5
CDR3 length: 16

CDR3 protein: CSVEPGPGTGTYGYTF
V gene: TRBV29-1
J gene: TRBJ1-2
CDR3 length: 16

CDR3 protein: CASSLWGSHRGVRETQYF
V gene: TRBV5-5
J gene: TRBJ2-5
CDR3 length: 18

CDR3 protein: CASSGVGSNQPQHF
V gene: TRBV7-8
J gene: TRBJ1-5
CDR3 length: 14

CDR3 protein: CSAKLFIVAGGPGNYEQYF
V gene: TRBV20-1
J gene: TRBJ2-7
CDR3 length: 19

CDR3 protein: CASSPVLSTEAFF
V gene: TRBV5-5
J gene: TRBJ1-1
CDR3 length: 13

CDR3 protein: CSVGLEYSTDTQYF
V gene: TRBV29-1
J gene: TRBJ2-3
CDR3 length: 14

CDR3 protein: CASSYGLNSILAKNIQYF
V gene: TRBV6-5
J gene: TRBJ2-4
CDR3 length: 18

CDR3 protein: CASRVATGNTEAFF
V gene: TRBV19
J gene: TRBJ1-1
CDR3 length: 14

CDR3 protein: CAISRGVLRNTDTQYF
V gene: TRBV10-3
J gene: TRBJ2-3
CDR3 length: 16

CDR3 protein: CASKEAMETQYF
V gene: TRBV2
J gene: TRBJ2-5
CDR3 length: 12

CDR3 protein: CASSERTGGSVGNQPQHF
V gene: TRBV6-1
J gene: TRBJ1-5
CDR3 length: 18

CDR3 protein: CASSVRWTSGAYNEQFF
V gene: TRBV9
J gene: TRBJ2-1
CDR3 length: 17

CDR3 protein: CASSPPGAEGYTF
V gene: TRBV18
J gene: TRBJ1-2
CDR3 length: 13

CDR3 protein: CASSPRTGMRETQYF
V gene: TRBV7-2
J gene: TRBJ2-5
CDR3 length: 15

CDR3 protein: CASKADLNQPQHF
V gene: TRBV12-3/TRBV12-4
J gene: TRBJ1-5
CDR3 length: 13

CDR3 protein: CASSLMQLRPYEQYF
V gene: TRBV5-6
J gene: TRBJ2-7
CDR3 length: 15

CDR3 protein: CASTLGSSGEQYF
V gene: TRBV12-3/TRBV12-4
J gene: TRBJ2-7
CDR3 length: 13

CDR3 protein: CASSQDSGLSGANVLTF
V gene: TRBV4-3
J gene: TRBJ2-6
CDR3 length: 17

CDR3 protein: CASSPSAGGSIDTQYF
V gene: TRBV4-1
J gene: TRBJ2-3
CDR3 length: 16

CDR3 protein: CASSLSGGDRNEQFF
V gene: TRBV7-9
J gene: TRBJ2-1
CDR3 length: 15

CDR3 protein: CSVDRKGKLFF
V gene: TRBV29-1
J gene: TRBJ2-2
CDR3 length: 11

CDR3 protein: CASSPALDSHNEQFF
V gene: TRBV11-2
J gene: TRBJ2-1
CDR3 length: 15

CDR3 protein: CASRDRDRSSGANVLTF
V gene: TRBV3-1
J gene: TRBJ2-6
CDR3 length: 17

CDR3 protein: CASSQGEAGGHTGELFF
V gene: TRBV4-3
J gene: TRBJ2-2
CDR3 length: 17

CDR3 protein: CASSFPQGAPMKPEAFF
V gene: TRBV6-2/TRBV6-3
J gene: TRBJ1-1
CDR3 length: 17

CDR3 protein: CASSQDPDYEQYF
V gene: TRBV4-2
J gene: TRBJ2-7
CDR3 length: 13

CDR3 protein: CAWSYGNEQFF
V gene: TRBV30
J gene: TRBJ2-1
CDR3 length: 11

CDR3 protein: CASGPPPSYNEQFF
V gene: TRBV6-1
J gene: TRBJ2-1
CDR3 length: 14

CDR3 protein: CSAAPGPEQFF
V gene: TRBV29-1
J gene: TRBJ2-1
CDR3 length: 11

CDR3 protein: CSARGAVAVTKNIQYF
V gene: TRBV20-1
J gene: TRBJ2-4
CDR3 length: 16

CDR3 protein: CASTGASGSFNEKLFF
V gene: TRBV6-1
J gene: TRBJ1-4
CDR3 length: 16

CDR3 protein: CASSLGQGALNEQFF
V gene: TRBV5-1
J gene: TRBJ2-1
CDR3 length: 15

CDR3 protein: CASRLIGTSFNEQFF
V gene: TRBV12-3/TRBV12-4
J gene: TRBJ2-1
CDR3 length: 15

CDR3 protein: CSARDTTSAFYEQYF
V gene: TRBV20-1
J gene: TRBJ2-7
CDR3 length: 15

CDR3 protein: CASSSARDWRYEQYF
V gene: TRBV12-3/TRBV12-4
J gene: TRBJ2-7
CDR3 length: 15

CDR3 protein: CATSRVPPSLETQYF
V gene: TRBV15
J gene: TRBJ2-5
CDR3 length: 15

CDR3 protein: CASSLASGASDTQYF
V gene: TRBV5-1
J gene: TRBJ2-3
CDR3 length: 15

CDR3 protein: CASVLAGTTGEQYF
V gene: TRBV12-3/TRBV12-4
J gene: TRBJ2-7
CDR3 length: 14

CDR3 protein: CASSPGQVHYYGYTF
V gene: TRBV6-1
J gene: TRBJ1-2
CDR3 length: 15

CDR3 protein: CASSLALLRDRGETQYF
V gene: TRBV7-2
J gene: TRBJ2-5
CDR3 length: 17

CDR3 protein: CASERAGTQYF
V gene: TRBV6-5
J gene: TRBJ2-5
CDR3 length: 11

CDR3 protein: CASSEWSSGLNNEQFF
V gene: TRBV10-2
J gene: TRBJ2-1
CDR3 length: 16

CDR3 protein: CAISVRREETQYF
V gene: TRBV10-3
J gene: TRBJ2-5
CDR3 length: 13

CDR3 protein: CASSFEPPGNSPLHF
V gene: TRBV7-8
J gene: TRBJ1-6
CDR3 length: 15

CDR3 protein: CASSTTRQGAGNSPLHF
V gene: TRBV12-3/TRBV12-4
J gene: TRBJ1-6
CDR3 length: 17

CDR3 protein: CASSLGVAGGPKEETQYF
V gene: TRBV7-4
J gene: TRBJ2-5
CDR3 length: 18

CDR3 protein: CATSDPGLAGLYADTQYF
V gene: TRBV24-1
J gene: TRBJ2-3
CDR3 length: 18

CDR3 protein: CASSQEAYGREPDTQYF
V gene: TRBV3-1
J gene: TRBJ2-3
CDR3 length: 17

CDR3 protein: CASTKGDSVDTQYF
V gene: TRBV21-1
J gene: TRBJ2-3
CDR3 length: 14

CDR3 protein: CASSQLGLAGGPILNEQFF
V gene: TRBV4-1
J gene: TRBJ2-1
CDR3 length: 19